This paragraph covers one T cell receptor (beta chain) sequence. Its target is not known. The data are from a study of beta chain features in type 1 diabetes. Study overall: All of the samples together had approximately 100,000,000 sorted cells examined.

Notes on the study in general: Moderate but significant shortening of TCRB CDR3s was recorded in all four CD4+ subsets from Type 1 diabetes patients. The naive, central memory and Treg TCRB repertoires of patients appeared to be more similar to one another than those of healthy donors.

Every isolated RNA sample was fully reverse transcribed, so sequencing captured expressed TCRB transcripts. Assay: immunoSEQ multiplex PCR; the TCRdb copy retains only in-frame clones and omits some. Here the sample spans 600,000 or so clones, around 12% being singletons. Material: naive CD4+ T cells from blood. The sequence came from a man aged 30-40 years with type 1 diabetes.

The CDR3 nucleotides read TGCGCCAGCAGTCAACGTCCCACAGGGAGCTCCTACGAGCAGTACTTC. Amino acid sequence: CASSQRPTGSSYEQYF. The chain uses TRBV23-1 and TRBJ2-7; perhaps TRBD1 as D (6 bases). TRBV23-1 is an ORF, and what it does is uncertain. Trimming cost V 2 bases and J 0 bases, with 14 bases left between them. This CDR3 comprises 16 residues.